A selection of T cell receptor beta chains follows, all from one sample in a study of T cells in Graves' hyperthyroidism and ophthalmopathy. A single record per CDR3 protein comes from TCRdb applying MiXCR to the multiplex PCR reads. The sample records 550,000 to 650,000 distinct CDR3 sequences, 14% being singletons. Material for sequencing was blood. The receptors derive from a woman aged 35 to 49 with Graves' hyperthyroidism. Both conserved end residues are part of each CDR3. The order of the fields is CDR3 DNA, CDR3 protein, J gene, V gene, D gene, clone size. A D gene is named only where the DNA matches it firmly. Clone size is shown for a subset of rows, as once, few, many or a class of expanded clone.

CDR3 DNA: TGCAGTGTTCCTAGCGGGAGGGCCTCCTACGAGCAGTACTTC
CDR3 protein: CSVPSGRASYEQYF
J gene: TRBJ2-7
V gene: TRBV20-1
D gene: TRBD2
clone size: many

CDR3 DNA: TGCGCCAGCGCTGAAACAGGTTTTAATCAGCCCCAGCATTTT
CDR3 protein: CASAETGFNQPQHF
J gene: TRBJ1-5
V gene: TRBV10-2
D gene: .
clone size: .

CDR3 DNA: TGTGCCAGCAGTAAGGGGGGAAAAGCGGGATTACAGTTCTTC
CDR3 protein: CASSKGGKAGLQFF
J gene: TRBJ2-1
V gene: TRBV6-1
D gene: .
clone size: once

CDR3 DNA: TGTGCCTGGAGTGATTACAGCTCTGGGGCCAACGTCCTGACTTTC
CDR3 protein: CAWSDYSSGANVLTF
J gene: TRBJ2-6
V gene: TRBV30
D gene: .
clone size: .

CDR3 DNA: TGCAGTGCTAGAGATCAGCCCGAGCAGTACTTC
CDR3 protein: CSARDQPEQYF
J gene: TRBJ2-7
V gene: TRBV20-1
D gene: .
clone size: few

CDR3 DNA: TGTGCCAGCAGTGAATGGACTAGCGGTACCGATACGCAGTATTTT
CDR3 protein: CASSEWTSGTDTQYF
J gene: TRBJ2-3
V gene: TRBV25-1
D gene: TRBD2
clone size: once

CDR3 DNA: TGCGCCAGCAGCCTGGAGAGGGATGGGGAGACCCAGTACTTC
CDR3 protein: CASSLERDGETQYF
J gene: TRBJ2-5
V gene: TRBV5-1
D gene: .
clone size: few

CDR3 DNA: TGTGCCAGCAGCTTCCAGGGGCTAGGCGAGCAGTACTTC
CDR3 protein: CASSFQGLGEQYF
J gene: TRBJ2-7
V gene: TRBV7-2
D gene: .
clone size: many

CDR3 DNA: TGTGCCAGCAGCGGACAGGGGGCGCGAGGAAACACCATATATTTT
CDR3 protein: CASSGQGARGNTIYF
J gene: TRBJ1-3
V gene: TRBV3-1
D gene: TRBD1
clone size: many

CDR3 DNA: TGCAGTGCCCCCCCCCCGGCCTCCTTCTTCTCCTACAATGAGCAGTTCTTC
CDR3 protein: CSAPPPASFFSYNEQFF
J gene: TRBJ2-1
V gene: TRBV20-1
D gene: .
clone size: .

CDR3 DNA: TGTGCCAGCAGGGCTAGCGGGAGGAATGAGCAGTTCTTC
CDR3 protein: CASRASGRNEQFF
J gene: TRBJ2-1
V gene: TRBV12-3/TRBV12-4
D gene: TRBD2
clone size: many

CDR3 DNA: TGCAGTGCTAGAGATAGCGGGAGGATAAATGAGCAGTTCTTC
CDR3 protein: CSARDSGRINEQFF
J gene: TRBJ2-1
V gene: TRBV20-1
D gene: TRBD2
clone size: few

CDR3 DNA: TGCAGTGCTTTTGACAGTCGGAACTATGGCTACACCTTC
CDR3 protein: CSAFDSRNYGYTF
J gene: TRBJ1-2
V gene: TRBV20-1
D gene: .
clone size: few

CDR3 DNA: TGCGCCAGCAGCTCACAGGACACTAATGAAAAACTGTTTTTT
CDR3 protein: CASSSQDTNEKLFF
J gene: TRBJ1-4
V gene: TRBV5-1
D gene: .
clone size: many

CDR3 DNA: TGTGCCAGCAGTAACCGGGACAGGGATAGCACAGATACGCAGTATTTT
CDR3 protein: CASSNRDRDSTDTQYF
J gene: TRBJ2-3
V gene: TRBV2
D gene: TRBD1
clone size: many

CDR3 DNA: TGTGCCACCAGGGGGGAGGGGAACACCGGGGAGCTGTTTTTT
CDR3 protein: CATRGEGNTGELFF
J gene: TRBJ2-2
V gene: TRBV15
D gene: TRBD2
clone size: few

CDR3 DNA: TGCAGCGTTGTCGCTAGCGGGAGCAATGAGCAGTTCTTC
CDR3 protein: CSVVASGSNEQFF
J gene: TRBJ2-1
V gene: TRBV29-1
D gene: TRBD2
clone size: few

CDR3 DNA: TGTGCCAGCAGCTTGGGCCCTCCCGGGGGTACTGGAAACACCATATATTTT
CDR3 protein: CASSLGPPGGTGNTIYF
J gene: TRBJ1-3
V gene: TRBV12-3/TRBV12-4
D gene: .
clone size: many

CDR3 DNA: TGTGCCAGCAGCCCCCGGACTAGCGGGAGGGCCTTGTACGGGGAGCAGTACTTC
CDR3 protein: CASSPRTSGRALYGEQYF
J gene: TRBJ2-7
V gene: TRBV5-6
D gene: TRBD2
clone size: many

CDR3 DNA: TGTGCCAGCAGGTCCCTTACTAGCGGGAGGGCCGGGAGCACAGATACGCAGTATTTT
CDR3 protein: CASRSLTSGRAGSTDTQYF
J gene: TRBJ2-3
V gene: TRBV27
D gene: TRBD2
clone size: many

CDR3 DNA: TGTGCCAGCAGCGCCTGGGACTTCAATGAGCAGTTCTTC
CDR3 protein: CASSAWDFNEQFF
J gene: TRBJ2-1
V gene: TRBV9
D gene: .
clone size: many

CDR3 DNA: TGCAGTACAACTGCGGGGGTTGGCTACACTGAAGCTTTCTTT
CDR3 protein: CSTTAGVGYTEAFF
J gene: TRBJ1-1
V gene: TRBV20-1
D gene: .
clone size: many

CDR3 DNA: TGTGCCAGCCAAGGGAGCTCCTATAATTCACCCCTCCACTTT
CDR3 protein: CASQGSSYNSPLHF
J gene: TRBJ1-6
V gene: TRBV28
D gene: .
clone size: many

CDR3 DNA: TGCGCCTCGAATCCAGGCGGGAGCTCCTACAATGAGCAGTTCTTC
CDR3 protein: CASNPGGSSYNEQFF
J gene: TRBJ2-1
V gene: TRBV5-1
D gene: TRBD2
clone size: few

CDR3 DNA: TGCAGTGCTAGAGTTGGCGACGACCGGGACGAGCAGTACTTC
CDR3 protein: CSARVGDDRDEQYF
J gene: TRBJ2-7
V gene: TRBV20-1
D gene: .
clone size: few

CDR3 DNA: TGTGCCAGCAGCGTTCAAGACTCGATGAACACTGAAGCTTTCTTT
CDR3 protein: CASSVQDSMNTEAFF
J gene: TRBJ1-1
V gene: TRBV9
D gene: .
clone size: many

CDR3 DNA: TGTGCCAGCAGCCATGACAGCTACACAGATACGCAGTATTTT
CDR3 protein: CASSHDSYTDTQYF
J gene: TRBJ2-3
V gene: TRBV5-4
D gene: .
clone size: many

CDR3 DNA: TGTGCCAGCTACAGCGGGAGCCCCTACGAGCAGTACTTC
CDR3 protein: CASYSGSPYEQYF
J gene: TRBJ2-7
V gene: TRBV28
D gene: TRBD2
clone size: many

CDR3 DNA: TGTGCCAGCAGCACGGACACACGAACCGGGGAGCTGTTTTTT
CDR3 protein: CASSTDTRTGELFF
J gene: TRBJ2-2
V gene: TRBV7-9
D gene: .
clone size: .

CDR3 DNA: TGTGCCAGCAGTTACCCTGGACTAGCGGGGGTCCCCTCCTACGAGCAGTACTTC
CDR3 protein: CASSYPGLAGVPSYEQYF
J gene: TRBJ2-7
V gene: TRBV6-2/TRBV6-3
D gene: TRBD2
clone size: few

CDR3 DNA: TGTGCCAGCAGCCAAGGACTAGCGGGAATCTCCTACGAGCAGTACTTC
CDR3 protein: CASSQGLAGISYEQYF
J gene: TRBJ2-7
V gene: TRBV3-1
D gene: TRBD2
clone size: many

CDR3 DNA: TGCGCCAGCAGCCCCCTTGGGGGAGCTAATGAAAAACTGTTTTTT
CDR3 protein: CASSPLGGANEKLFF
J gene: TRBJ1-4
V gene: TRBV4-1
D gene: .
clone size: few

CDR3 DNA: TGTGCCAGCAGTTTTTCCAGTTCCAGCAATCAGCCCCAGCATTTT
CDR3 protein: CASSFSSSSNQPQHF
J gene: TRBJ1-5
V gene: TRBV12-3/TRBV12-4
D gene: .
clone size: few

CDR3 DNA: TGTGCCAGCAGCTCGTCACTAGCGACCGAGCAGTACTTC
CDR3 protein: CASSSSLATEQYF
J gene: TRBJ2-7
V gene: TRBV7-3
D gene: TRBD2
clone size: .

CDR3 DNA: TGTGCCAGCAGTTTAAAGGGCGATCAAGGGCAGTACTTC
CDR3 protein: CASSLKGDQGQYF
J gene: TRBJ2-7
V gene: TRBV12-3/TRBV12-4
D gene: .
clone size: many

CDR3 DNA: TGTGCCAGCTCACCCTCCCTAGCCGAGTCCTACGAGCAGTACTTC
CDR3 protein: CASSPSLAESYEQYF
J gene: TRBJ2-7
V gene: TRBV18
D gene: .
clone size: .

CDR3 DNA: TGTGCCAGCAGTTTAGCCGCCGGGGCTAGCGGGAGCCCAGATACGCAGTATTTT
CDR3 protein: CASSLAAGASGSPDTQYF
J gene: TRBJ2-3
V gene: TRBV28
D gene: TRBD2
clone size: many

CDR3 DNA: TGTGCCAGCAGCCTCGAAGGGTTGGGAACCGGGGAGCTGTTTTTT
CDR3 protein: CASSLEGLGTGELFF
J gene: TRBJ2-2
V gene: TRBV7-2
D gene: .
clone size: .

CDR3 DNA: TGTGCCAGCAGTTTATTGCTGGGTCAGTCTAAAAACATTCAGTACTTC
CDR3 protein: CASSLLLGQSKNIQYF
J gene: TRBJ2-4
V gene: TRBV28
D gene: .
clone size: many

CDR3 DNA: TGTGCCAGCAGTGAGACCCAATTTAAGGTAGCGGGAGTCGGCGAGCAGTACTTC
CDR3 protein: CASSETQFKVAGVGEQYF
J gene: TRBJ2-7
V gene: TRBV25-1
D gene: TRBD2
clone size: .

CDR3 DNA: TGTGCCACCACGGGACTGATGAACACCGGGGAGCTGTTTTTT
CDR3 protein: CATTGLMNTGELFF
J gene: TRBJ2-2
V gene: TRBV11-3
D gene: .
clone size: many

CDR3 DNA: TGCGCCAGCAGAGCCGGGAGGAACACAGATACGCAGTATTTT
CDR3 protein: CASRAGRNTDTQYF
J gene: TRBJ2-3
V gene: TRBV10-2
D gene: TRBD2
clone size: few

CDR3 DNA: TGCAGCGTTAGGTGGCGGACAGGGTGGGAGCAGTACTTC
CDR3 protein: CSVRWRTGWEQYF
J gene: TRBJ2-7
V gene: TRBV29-1
D gene: TRBD1
clone size: many

CDR3 DNA: TGTGCCAGCAGTCAACGTGGGGCACAGGGTCAAGGCTACACCTTC
CDR3 protein: CASSQRGAQGQGYTF
J gene: TRBJ1-2
V gene: TRBV14
D gene: .
clone size: many

CDR3 DNA: TGTGCCAGCAGTCCCCCTGGGGGCGCCTACGAGCAGTACTTC
CDR3 protein: CASSPPGGAYEQYF
J gene: TRBJ2-7
V gene: TRBV28
D gene: .
clone size: many

CDR3 DNA: TGTGCCTGGAGTGCGGGAACCTACGAGCAGTACTTC
CDR3 protein: CAWSAGTYEQYF
J gene: TRBJ2-7
V gene: TRBV30
D gene: .
clone size: few

CDR3 DNA: TGTGCCAGCAGTGAATACTCAGGTGGTTCCTCTGGCTACACCTTC
CDR3 protein: CASSEYSGGSSGYTF
J gene: TRBJ1-2
V gene: TRBV2
D gene: .
clone size: many